Below are 16 T cell receptor beta chains sequenced from a single sample in a study of cytomegalovirus exposure and HLA in healthy donors. Data came from immunoSEQ multiplex PCR; TCRdb stores just in-frame clones and leaves some out. In the table there are 150,000 to 200,000 clones, about 90% of which are singletons. The sequenced sample consisted of PBMCs. These receptors came from a man younger than 35 in good health and CMV-seropositive.

The chain carries TRBV27 and TRBJ1-2, with 8 bases fitting TRBD1. This CDR3 has 13 amino acids. Germline V gene data show CDR1 as MNHEY and CDR2 as SMNVEV (reference sequence). V lost 6 bases and J lost 4; bases outside the gene matches: 4. CDR3 bases: TGTGCCAGCAGCCCAGGGGGCGTCTATGGCTACACCTTC. It codes for CASSPGGVYGYTF.

Remarks on this clone: The sample has other DNA sequences that encode this CDR3 too. V gene TRBV5-1 combines with J gene TRBJ2-7, with 8 bases lining up with TRBD1. Germline V gives CDR1 SGHRS, CDR2 YFSETQ. The CDR3 is made up of 14 amino acids. J gave up 3 bases and V 0 bases, and 2 bases lay outside the gene matches. In DNA form, the CDR3 reads TGCGCCAGCAGCTTGGGAGACAGGGGCTACGAGCAGTACTTC. It specifies CASSLGDRGYEQYF.

The chain is built from TRBV2 and TRBJ2-7; tentatively, D is TRBD1 (6 bases). Germline V gene data show CDR1 as SNHLY and CDR2 as FYNNEI. V was cut by 4 bases and J by 4 bases, with 20 bases left in between. This CDR3 contains 16 residues. CDR3 nucleotide sequence: TGTGCCAGCAGTGTAACGACAGGAGTTGGGGATTACGAGCAGTACTTC. This gives the protein CASSVTTGVGDYEQYF.

The CDR3 DNA reads TGTGCCAGCACCTACATGGGGGGGGCTCACCGGGAGCTGTTTTTT. Translated: CASTYMGGAHRELFF. The rearrangement joins TRBV27 to TRBJ2-2; weak D call: TRBD2 (7 bases). V was clipped by 7 bases and J by 9 bases, with 21 bases between them. The CDR3 consists of 15 residues. CDR1 MNHEY and CDR2 SMNVEV come from the germline V gene (reference sequence).

The rearrangement uses TRBV7-9 and TRBJ2-7, with TRBD2 matching 8 bases. Per the germline V gene, CDR1 is SEHNR and CDR2 is FQNEAQ (reference sequence). Trimming at V came to 9 bases and at J to 6 bases, leaving 7 bases not matched to a gene. CDR3 length: 12 residues. For the CDR3, the DNA is TGTGCCAGTCAGCGGGAGTCGGGCGAGCAGTACTTC. Translation: CASQRESGEQYF. Combining the CDR3 with reference TRBV7-9 and TRBJ2-7 gives the whole variable domain DTGVSQNPRHKITKRGQNVTFRCDPISEHNRLYWYRQTLGQGPEFLTYFQNEAQLEKSRLLSDRFSAERPKGSFSTLEIQRTEQGDSAMYLCASQRESGEQYFGPGTRLTVT.

The rearrangement links TRBV28 to TRBJ2-2, with a possible D match to TRBD1 (6 bases). The germline V gene has CDR1 MDHEN and CDR2 SYDVKM. The CDR3 is 16 amino acids. The V gene lost 5 bases and the J gene lost 0 bases, with 13 bases spanning the gap. CDR3 nucleotide sequence: TGTGCCAGCAGTCTTACCGGGACATCGAACACCGGGGAGCTGTTTTTT. Translation: CASSLTGTSNTGELFF.

This clone was seen more than once but under ten times. The rearrangement uses TRBV7-3 and TRBJ1-1, with 9 positions matching TRBD1. After removal of 7 bases from V and 3 bases from J, the junction contained 6 bases not matched to a gene. CDR1 SGHTA and CDR2 FQGTGA come from the germline V gene. The CDR3 runs to 14 residues. The CDR3 sequence is CASKPGQGYTEAFF. The CDR3 region has the DNA TGTGCCAGCAAACCGGGACAGGGATACACTGAAGCTTTCTTT.

The J gene is TRBJ2-7, the V gene TRBV6-1; D may be TRBD2 (6 bases). The germline CDR1 and CDR2 sequences are MNHNS and SASEGT. CDR3 length equals 15 residues. V shed 1 base and J shed 2 bases, with 12 bases lying between them. CDR3 in DNA: TGTGCCAGCAGTGAAGAGGTAGCGGCTACCTACGAGCAGTACTTC. This gives the protein CASSEEVAATYEQYF.

A remark on this clone: One junction end does not reproduce the germline sequence, and a read error may be involved. The same CDR3 is also encoded by other DNA sequences in this sample. The V gene is TRBV6-5, the J gene TRBJ2-7; 8 nucleotides align to TRBD2. The CDR3 has 16 residues. Looked up from germline, CDR1 is MNHEY and CDR2 is SVGAGI. CDR3 sequence reads: CASSSVAGRAFDEQYF. The CDR3 DNA reads as TGTGCCAGCAGTTCAGTAGCCGGGAGGGCCTTCGACGAGCAATACTTC.

The CDR3 nucleotides are TGTGCCAGTAGTAGTTGGAGGGACAGGGACCACGAGCAGTACTTC. Its protein product is CASSSWRDRDHEQYF. The chain uses TRBV19 and TRBJ2-7; 9 bases align to TRBD1. V dropped 4 bases and J dropped 5; count of bases not matched to a gene: 9. CDR3 length equals 15 residues. CDR1 is LNHDA and CDR2 is SQIVND in the germline V gene (reference sequence).

The CDR3, as DNA: TGTGCCGCCTCCGGGGTGGGACACCCGAACACTGAAGCTTTCTTT. Translated, it gives CAASGVGHPNTEAFF. This sequence joins TRBV19 and TRBJ1-1; TRBD1 might be the D (6 bases). The CDR3 sequence is 15 residues long. The germline V and J ends were trimmed by 11 bases and 1 base, with 20 bases remaining between them. The germline gives CDR1 LNHDA, CDR2 SQIVND (reference sequence).

The chain joins TRBV28 to TRBJ2-7; D is possibly TRBD1 (6 bases). V was pared by 3 bases and J by 3 bases, with 9 bases between. The CDR3 runs 13 residues. Germline V gene data show CDR1 as MDHEN and CDR2 as SYDVKM. CDR3 region: CASSFTGYYEQYF. In DNA form, the CDR3 reads TGTGCCAGCAGTTTTACAGGGTACTACGAGCAGTACTTC.

V is TRBV2 and J is TRBJ2-1; the D is unclear. This CDR3 is built from 11 residues. V dropped 6 bases and J dropped 4 bases, with 4 bases sitting between them. Germline CDR1 reads SNHLY; CDR2 reads FYNNEI. CDR3 in amino acids: CASRAYNEQFF. DNA of the CDR3: TGTGCCAGCAGGGCTTACAATGAGCAGTTCTTC.

V gene TRBV28 combines with J gene TRBJ1-5, with 8 bases aligning to TRBD1. CDR3 length: 20 amino acids. V dropped 3 bases and J dropped 0; count of bases not matched to a gene: 16. The germline gives CDR1 MDHEN, CDR2 SYDVKM. CDR3: CASSLGRQGMVAYSNQPQHF. The CDR3 DNA follows: TGTGCCAGCAGTTTGGGGAGACAGGGGATGGTTGCTTATAGCAATCAGCCCCAGCATTTT.

This clone is a singleton in its sample. Other DNA sequences in this sample translate to the same CDR3. The rearrangement joins TRBV6-5 to TRBJ1-1; 7 bases map to TRBD1. The trim removed 2 bases at V and 1 base at J, leaving 1 base unmatched. From germline, CDR1 is MNHEY and CDR2 SVGAGI. The CDR3 loop spans 14 amino acids. The CDR3 DNA follows: TGTGCCAGCAGTTACCGGACAGGGAACACTGAAGCTTTCTTT. This gives the protein CASSYRTGNTEAFF.

This clone has a handful of counts. The V gene is TRBV7-8, the J gene TRBJ2-2; TRBD2 agrees at 8 bases. The CDR3 covers 16 residues. V lost 5 bases, J lost 4 bases, and 9 bases stayed unmatched. Germline assignment: CDR1 SGHVS and CDR2 FQNEAQ. The CDR3 bases are TGTGCCAGCAGCCCTCGGCGGGAGGTCGTCACCGGGGAGCTGTTTTTT. This gives the protein CASSPRREVVTGELFF.